This T cell receptor beta chain is drawn from a study of T cell responses to AZD1222 COVID-19 vaccine. Study results and limitations: Most donors were white British, females outnumbered males, and clonal diversity was possibly underestimated.

As concerns this clone: Antigen specificity is unknown.

Libraries were prepared by immunoSEQ multiplex PCR; TCRdb keeps only in-frame clonotypes and omits some of them. This table has more than 80,000 clones, 80% to 90% appearing once. Germline V gene data show CDR1 as SGHNT and CDR2 as YYREEE (reference sequence). This CDR3 has 15 amino acids. Germline trimming cut 0 bases from V and 7 bases from J; bases unmatched to any gene: 1. This chain links TRBV5-4 with TRBJ1-6, with TRBD1 matching 10 bases. The sequenced sample was peripheral blood, obtained 28 days after the second AZD1222 dose. The receptor's source is an adult who received the AZD1222 COVID-19 vaccine. Here the CDR3 reads CASSLADRGNSPLHF. In nucleotides, the CDR3 is TGTGCCAGCAGCTTGGCGGACAGGGGGAATTCACCCCTCCACTTT. Complete variable domain (other parts from reference TRBV5-4 and TRBJ1-6): ETGVTQSPTHLIKTRGQQVTLRCSSQSGHNTVSWYQQALGQGPQFIFQYYREEENGRGNFPPRFSGLQFPNYSSELNVNALELDDSALYLCASSLADRGNSPLHFGNGTRLTVT.